This TCR beta chain was recovered during a study of blood T cell repertoires in COVID-19. Study context: Both acute and convalescent COVID-19 samples were obtained from the United States, Italy and Spain. T cells, B-cell-depleted T cells, or PBMCs supplied cDNA or gDNA.

Methods used by the authors: Amplified reference gene primers provided the basis for estimating nucleated cell counts. Profiled with immunoSEQ multiplex PCR; TCRdb holds only in-frame clones, not every one. V and J calls and clone size are given by that table; D and trimming were obtained from the DNA. Of approximately 100,000 clones listed, around 80% are singletons. The V end lost 1 base, the J end lost 7 bases, and 8 bases lay between the germline ends. Germline CDR1 SGHAT, CDR2 FQNNGV. The CDR3 spans 14 residues. The source material was peripheral blood. The sequence was obtained from a human donor in a cohort sampled during active or convalescent COVID-19. The gene calls are TRBV11-2 and TRBJ1-6; D is perhaps TRBD1 (6 bases). For the CDR3, the DNA is TGTGCCAGCAGCTTAGGAACAGGGAATTCACCCCTCCACTTT. As protein: CASSLGTGNSPLHF. The whole variable domain, remainder taken from reference TRBV11-2 and TRBJ1-6, is EAGVAQSPRYKIIEKRQSVAFWCNPISGHATLYWYQQILGQGPKLLIQFQNNGVVDDSQLPKDRFSAERLKGVDSTLKIQPAKLEDSAVYLCASSLGTGNSPLHFGNGTRLTVT.